These 26 T cell receptor beta chains came from one sample sequenced in a study of cytotoxic CD8 clonotypes in ibrutinib-treated CLL. Sequencing was performed with immunoSEQ multiplex PCR; in TCRdb, only in-frame clones are kept and a portion is missing. The sample shows 30,000 to 50,000 clones, roughly 65% of them seen only once. The sample in question was PBMCs, obtained at disease progression, from a patient treated with ibrutinib. The receptors derive from a human donor with chronic lymphocytic leukemia.

The gene calls are TRBV30 and TRBJ1-1; D gene uncertain. Germline V gene sequence: CDR1 GTSNPN, CDR2 SVGIG (reference sequence). The V end lost 2 bases, the J end lost 11 bases, and 15 bases lay between the germline ends. There are 12 residues in the CDR3. The CDR3 sequence is CAWSPTGRFAFF. The CDR3, as DNA: TGTGCCTGGAGTCCCACGGGGAGATTTGCTTTCTTT. Supplemented by reference TRBV30 and TRBJ1-1, the full variable domain reads SQTIHQWPATLVQPVGSPLSLECTVEGTSNPNLYWYRQAAGRGLQLLFYSVGIGQISSEVPQNLSASRPQDRQFILSSKKLLLSDSGFYLCAWSPTGRFAFFGQGTRLTVV.

The chain recombines TRBV7-3 with TRBJ2-2; D perhaps matches TRBD2 (5 bases). The CDR3 is 15 residues long. Trimming left V 3 bases short and J 7 bases short, with 15 bases between. CDR1 SGHTA and CDR2 FQGTGA come from the germline V gene. CDR3 sequence reads: CASSFSRETGGELFF. The CDR3 bases are TGTGCCAGCAGCTTTTCGAGGGAAACGGGCGGGGAGCTGTTTTTT.

The genes are TRBV29-1 and TRBJ1-4; 8 bases are shared with TRBD1. V was clipped by 5 bases and J by 8 bases; unmatched bases: 13. This CDR3 is built from 15 residues. CDR1 and CDR2 from the germline V gene are SQVTM and ANQGSEA. CDR3 protein: CSVRGSPGGGEKLFF. CDR3 DNA: TGCAGCGTTCGGGGGAGTCCAGGGGGCGGGGAAAAACTGTTTTTT.

This chain uses TRBV29-1 with TRBJ2-7, with D possibly being TRBD2 (6 bases). Looked up from germline, CDR1 is SQVTM and CDR2 is ANQGSEA. This CDR3 is 13 amino acids long. Trimming pared 7 bases from V and 7 bases from J, leaving 20 bases between. DNA for the CDR3: TGCAGCGCCACCCTAGGAGGGTCGGGGGAGCAGTACTTC. The encoded protein is CSATLGGSGEQYF.

This clone appeared a single time. The rearrangement links TRBV5-4 to TRBJ1-6, with D hard to call. The CDR3 has 15 residues. V dropped 0 bases and J dropped 7 bases, with 11 bases sitting between them. Germline V gene lookup returns CDR1 SGHNT and CDR2 YYREEE (reference sequence). The CDR3 nucleotides are TGTGCCAGCAGCTTGGACCGGACCTCGAATTCACCCCTCCACTTT. As protein: CASSLDRTSNSPLHF.

V and J are TRBV5-1 and TRBJ1-3; D possibly corresponds to TRBD1 (5 bases). The germline V and J ends were trimmed by 4 bases and 3 bases, with 20 bases remaining between them. The CDR3 is made up of 17 amino acids. Germline V gives CDR1 SGHRS, CDR2 YFSETQ. The CDR3 protein is CASSLSWAGGGGNTIYF. The DNA for the CDR3 is TGCGCCAGCAGCCTCTCTTGGGCCGGGGGAGGTGGAAACACCATATATTTT.

This clone was seen just once. The chain links TRBV27 to TRBJ2-7; D ambiguous. Trimming cost V 5 bases and J 4 bases, with 12 bases left between them. The CDR3 covers 13 residues. Germline loops: CDR1 MNHEY, CDR2 SMNVEV (reference sequence). The CDR3 DNA reads as TGTGCCAGCAGTGCCCCAGGCAGGTACGAGCAGTACTTC. Its translation: CASSAPGRYEQYF.

This clone was detected only a few times. V and J are TRBV5-1 and TRBJ2-7; 8 positions match TRBD1. The V and J ends lost 3 bases and 5 bases, in that order; junction bases with no gene match: 10. The CDR3 contains 15 residues. Germline values: CDR1 SGHRS, CDR2 YFSETQ. The CDR3 sequence: CASSSTDRARNEQYF. For the CDR3, the DNA is TGCGCCAGCAGCTCCACGGACAGGGCGCGTAACGAGCAGTACTTC.

This clone was counted a few times. The chain employs TRBV7-9 and TRBJ2-5, with D uncertain. V lost 8 bases to trimming and J lost 1 base, with 2 bases between them. The germline CDR1 and CDR2 sequences are SEHNR and FQNEAQ (reference sequence). This CDR3 has 10 amino acids. The CDR3 protein is CASGQETQYF. Here the CDR3 DNA reads TGTGCCAGCGGCCAAGAGACCCAGTACTTC.

The chain couples TRBV30 to TRBJ2-5; D unresolved. Trimming shortened V by 7 bases and J by 2 bases, and 14 bases separated the two germline ends. The V gene's germline CDR1 is GTSNPN and CDR2 SVGIG (reference sequence). The CDR3 is made up of 13 amino acids. The CDR3 region has the DNA TGTGCCTCTTTTAGACCGGAGCAAGAGACCCAGTACTTC. This translates into CASFRPEQETQYF.

This chain joins TRBV9 and TRBJ2-5, with TRBD1 as a possible D gene (6 bases). Germline V gives CDR1 SGDLS, CDR2 YYNGEE. V gave up 4 bases and J gave up 5 bases, with 9 bases separating them. The CDR3 runs 12 residues. The CDR3 loop is CASSPQGETQYF. The CDR3 DNA sequence: TGTGCCAGCAGCCCCCAGGGGGAGACCCAGTACTTC.

The chain combines TRBV6-5 with TRBJ2-1; 7 bases line up with TRBD1. Trimming cost V 4 bases and J 10 bases; bases outside gene matches: 13. CDR1 MNHEY and CDR2 SVGAGI come from the germline V gene. CDR3 length: 15 amino acids. CDR3 bases: TGTGCCAGCAGTTCCCATACGACAGGGTCTAAGGAGCAGTTCTTC. It specifies CASSSHTTGSKEQFF.

Notes on this clone: One end of the junction varies from germline; a read error may be responsible. This chain links TRBV7-9 with TRBJ1-2; no firm D call. CDR1 and CDR2 from the germline V gene are SEHNR and FQNEAQ (reference sequence). The CDR3 is 11 residues long. Here the CDR3 DNA reads TGTGCCAGCAGCTTCGAAGGGCTTGACCGCTTC. This translates into CASSFEGLDRF. Full variable domain (missing parts from reference TRBV7-9 and TRBJ1-2): DTGVSQNPRHKITKRGQNVTFRCDPISEHNRLYWYRQTLGQGPEFLTYFQNEAQLEKSRLLSDRFSAERPKGSFSTLEIQRTEQGDSAMYLCASSFEGLDRFGSGTRLTVV.

The sample holds a few counts of this clone. The DNA for the CDR3 is TGTGCCACCTCGCGGGGTGGGTATAGCAATCAGCCCCAGCATTTT. Amino acid sequence: CATSRGGYSNQPQHF. V is TRBV27 and J is TRBJ1-5; unclear D gene. Trimming stripped 10 bases from V and 0 bases from J, with 16 bases between. CDR1 and CDR2 from the germline V gene are MNHEY and SMNVEV (reference sequence). The CDR3 totals 15 residues.

The CDR3 DNA sequence: TGTGCCAGCAGCGCCGCCCGAGATACGCAGTATTTT. Translation: CASSAARDTQYF. The chain uses TRBV9 and TRBJ2-3; D gene unclear. The CDR3 is made up of 12 amino acids. The germline CDR1 and CDR2 sequences are SGDLS and YYNGEE. The V gene lost 3 bases and the J gene lost 5 bases, with 7 bases spanning the gap.

This clone was found once. The gene calls are TRBV7-2 and TRBJ2-3; possibly TRBD1 for D (5 bases). The CDR3 consists of 15 residues. The germline V gene encodes CDR1 SGHTA and CDR2 FQGNSA. The V end was cut by 3 bases, the J end by 3 bases, with 13 bases between. The CDR3 here is CASSFLGAGTDTQYF. CDR3 DNA: TGTGCCAGCAGCTTCTTAGGGGCTGGAACAGATACGCAGTATTTT.

The V gene is TRBV15, the J gene TRBJ2-7; 11 nucleotides align to TRBD2. This CDR3 is 16 amino acids long. Trimming took 0 bases from V and 7 from J; bases not matched to a gene: 8. CDR1 LNHNV and CDR2 YYDKDF come from the germline V gene (reference sequence). The CDR3 DNA is TGTGCCACCAGCAGAGATCTAGCGGGGGGCTCCAATGAGCAGTACTTC. Encoded protein: CATSRDLAGGSNEQYF.

This clone was found a few times. The chain combines TRBV11-2 with TRBJ1-3; a possible D gene is TRBD1 (5 bases). The CDR3 spans 12 residues. The germline V gene has CDR1 SGHAT and CDR2 FQNNGV. V lost 7 bases, J lost 5 bases, and 9 bases lay in between. CDR3: CASKDMRNTIYF. The CDR3 DNA reads as TGTGCCAGCAAGGACATGAGAAACACCATATATTTT.

V is TRBV2 and J is TRBJ1-5, with D hard to call. V dropped 1 base and J dropped 3 bases, with 7 bases sitting between them. CDR1 is SNHLY, CDR2 FYNNEI, per germline. There are 14 residues in the CDR3. The CDR3 here is CASSEVGFNQPQHF. CDR3 DNA: TGTGCCAGCAGTGAAGTGGGTTTCAATCAGCCCCAGCATTTT.

The V gene is TRBV11-3, the J gene TRBJ2-5; TRBD2 matches at 8 bases. The CDR3 sequence is 14 residues long. From germline, CDR1 is SGHNT and CDR2 YENEEA. V was pared by 3 bases and J by 3 bases, with 3 bases of the junction left unmatched. This CDR3 is CASSLTGLEETQYF. The CDR3, as DNA: TGTGCCAGCAGCTTGACGGGACTAGAAGAGACCCAGTACTTC.

The rearrangement links TRBV11-1 to TRBJ2-1; 12 positions match TRBD2. Germline trimming cut 6 bases from V and 7 bases from J; bases unmatched to any gene: 13. The CDR3 has 17 residues. Germline V lookup: CDR1 SGHAT, CDR2 FQDESV (reference sequence). The CDR3 DNA sequence: TGTGCCAGCAGACACGACTGGCTAGCGGGAGGGCCTAATGAGCAGTTCTTC. This gives the protein CASRHDWLAGGPNEQFF.

This rearrangement joins TRBV4-1 to TRBJ2-7; D is unresolved. CDR3 length equals 16 residues. Germline V CDR1 and CDR2: MGHRA, YSYEKL. Trimming removed 0 bases from V and 0 bases from J, with 12 bases in between. The CDR3 is CASSQEVFVSSYEQYF. The CDR3 region has the DNA TGCGCCAGCAGCCAAGAGGTGTTCGTTAGCTCCTACGAGCAGTACTTC.

This chain links TRBV30 with TRBJ1-2, with no clear D. Between the trimmed V and J ends, which lost 2 bases and 7 bases, there was a span of 17 bases. Germline V gene sequence: CDR1 GTSNPN, CDR2 SVGIG (reference sequence). The CDR3 is made up of 14 amino acids. The CDR3 region is CAWSSGSSYGGYTF. As DNA, the CDR3 is TGTGCCTGGAGTTCGGGCAGCTCCTATGGTGGCTACACCTTC.

The chain has TRBV4-2 and TRBJ2-1, with a tentative D call TRBD2 (5 bases). V was shortened by 2 bases and J by 8 bases, with 7 bases between the two germline ends. Looked up from germline, CDR1 is LGHNA and CDR2 is YNFKEQ. The CDR3 contains 12 residues. The CDR3 loop reads CASSQLEDEQFF. CDR3 in DNA: TGTGCCAGCAGCCAATTGGAGGATGAGCAGTTCTTC.

This CDR3 is CSVDKGYTEAFF. In nucleotides, the CDR3 is TGCAGCGTAGACAAGGGATACACTGAAGCTTTCTTT. V and J are TRBV29-1 and TRBJ1-1, with D uncertain. The CDR3 extends over 12 amino acids. V lost 6 bases, J lost 3 bases, and 11 bases lay in between. Germline CDR1 SQVTM, CDR2 ANQGSEA.

The chain carries TRBV19 and TRBJ1-1, with D possibly TRBD1 on 6 matching bases. V shed 3 bases and J shed 6 bases, with 17 bases lying between them. CDR3 size: 15 residues. Germline lookup yields CDR1 LNHDA and CDR2 SQIVND (reference sequence). Written as DNA, the CDR3 is TGTGCCAGTAGTATGGTGACAGGCATTGTTCCTGAAGCTTTCTTT. Its protein product is CASSMVTGIVPEAFF.